These 2 T cell receptor beta chains originate from one sample sequenced in a study of PD-L1 blockade in urothelial cancer. Sample time point: peripheral blood 6 weeks after treatment start. Clones were read by immunoSEQ multiplex PCR, and TCRdb kept only the in-frame ones, dropping some. The repertoire includes fewer than 50,000 clones, approximately 86% of them detected once, and roughly 24% sits in the top ten. Specimen: PBMCs, collected around atezolizumab (anti-PD-L1) treatment. These receptors all stem from a man aged 60-69 years with urothelial cancer.

V and J are TRBV27 and TRBJ2-1; 13 nucleotides align to TRBD2. Trimming took 6 bases from V and 9 from J; bases not matched to a gene: 20. The length of the CDR3 is 19 residues. CDR1 and CDR2 from the germline V gene are MNHEY and SMNVEV (reference sequence). The CDR3 DNA follows: TGTGCCAGCAGCCTCGGGACTAGCGGGATGGGGGGTCTTCGTTTTGAGCAGTTCTTC. Translated, it gives CASSLGTSGMGGLRFEQFF.

J is TRBJ2-1 and V is TRBV30, with 8 nucleotides matching TRBD2. Per germline, CDR1 GTSNPN and CDR2 SVGIG (reference sequence). The V segment lost 5 bases and the J segment 9 bases; nucleotides outside the gene matches: 6. The CDR3 extends over 12 amino acids. The DNA of the CDR3 is TGTGCCTGGGAAGCTAGCGGGTTTGAGCAGTTCTTC. Protein: CAWEASGFEQFF.